These T cell receptor beta chains were read from a single sample in a study of T-cell memory formation after mild COVID-19. TCRdb re-derived calls from the 5' RACE reads in MiXCR, one entry per CDR3 protein. The sample includes roughly 140,000 distinct CDR3 sequences, 11% to 15% of them seen just once. Material: PBMCs or a T cell subset sorted from them (not recorded which). All receptors derive from an adult woman who had mild COVID-19 (a few samples of this study predate the infection). Cell type and time point are not known. CDR3s include the opening cysteine and the closing phenylalanine or tryptophan. Each record gives: CDR3 length, V gene, clone size, J gene, D gene, CDR3 DNA, CDR3 protein. D genes are given only for firm matches. A clone size is listed for some rows: how often the clone was seen (once, few, many), or a class if it is expanded.

16,TRBV24-1,few,TRBJ1-1,NA,TGTGCCACCAGTGAGGCCGGGACTGGGGGGAACACTGAAGCTTTCTTT,CATSEAGTGGNTEAFF
15,TRBV7-3,few,TRBJ2-3,NA,TGTGCCAGCAGCTTAGTCGCTGGTAGCACAGATACGCAGTATTTT,CASSLVAGSTDTQYF
16,TRBV6-1,NA,TRBJ2-7,TRBD2,TGTGCCAGCAATGTAGAGCGGGGGGAATTATTCTACGAGCAGTACTTC,CASNVERGELFYEQYF
15,TRBV6-5,NA,TRBJ2-7,TRBD1,TGTGCCAGCAGTCCCGGGACAGGGGTGTCCTACGAGCAGTACTTC,CASSPGTGVSYEQYF
13,TRBV25-1,few,TRBJ2-2,NA,TGTGCCAGCAGTGAATATGAAACCGGGGAGCTGTTTTTT,CASSEYETGELFF
16,TRBV27,NA,TRBJ1-5,NA,TGTGCCAGCAGTGCCCTCCTGGGTCCCCAGGGTCAGCCCCAGCATTTT,CASSALLGPQGQPQHF
14,TRBV19,once,TRBJ2-7,TRBD1,TGTGCCAGTAGTGCCGGGACAGGCCCGTACGAGCAGTACTTC,CASSAGTGPYEQYF
17,TRBV11-2,many,TRBJ2-7,TRBD1,TGTGCCAGCAGCTTAGAGGGGCCGGGGACAGGGGCGGGCGAGCAGTACTTC,CASSLEGPGTGAGEQYF
15,TRBV19,NA,TRBJ2-1,TRBD2,TGTGCCAGTAGTATTGGGACTAGCCCGAGGGATGAGCAGTTCTTC,CASSIGTSPRDEQFF
14,TRBV7-9,many,TRBJ1-3,NA,TGTGCCAGCAGCTTAGTTACCTCTGGAAACACCATATATTTT,CASSLVTSGNTIYF
14,TRBV7-9,many,TRBJ2-7,NA,TGTGCCAGCAGCCCGCGGACAGCAATCTACGAGCAGTACTTC,CASSPRTAIYEQYF
15,TRBV11-2,NA,TRBJ1-2,TRBD1,TGTGCCAGCAGCTATTCGGACAGGCTCCATCTTGGCTACACCTTC,CASSYSDRLHLGYTF
15,TRBV15,NA,TRBJ2-7,TRBD1,TGTGCCACCAGCTCCCGACAGGGACCATCCTACGAGCAGTACTTC,CATSSRQGPSYEQYF
14,TRBV11-2,few,TRBJ1-4,NA,TGTGCCAGCAGCGGTCTGGAGAATAATGAAAAACTGTTTTTT,CASSGLENNEKLFF
16,TRBV7-2,few,TRBJ2-7,NA,TGTGCCAGCAGCTTTCCGGGACTCCTAAGCTCCTACGAGCAGTACTTC,CASSFPGLLSSYEQYF
13,TRBV4-3,few,TRBJ2-7,NA,TGCGCCAGCAGCCCCTCGGTGGGATACGAGCAGTACTTC,CASSPSVGYEQYF
13,TRBV6-2/TRBV6-3,NA,TRBJ2-7,NA,TGTGCCAGCAGTCACCAGGGCTTCCACGAGCAGTACTTC,CASSHQGFHEQYF
15,TRBV20-1,NA,TRBJ1-1,NA,TGCAGTGCTAGAGATCAGGGCGGGAGGGACACTGAAGCTTTCTTT,CSARDQGGRDTEAFF
10,TRBV20-1,NA,TRBJ1-1,NA,TGCAGTGCCCCCGAAACTGAAGCTTTCTTT,CSAPETEAFF
17,TRBV5-6,NA,TRBJ2-1,TRBD2,TGTGCCAGCGACCAATCGCCCCCACTAGCGGGTTACAATGAGCAGTTCTTC,CASDQSPPLAGYNEQFF
13,TRBV7-2,few,TRBJ2-7,NA,TGTGCCAGCAGCTTAGGGAGTTCTAACGAGCAGTACTTC,CASSLGSSNEQYF
15,TRBV27,NA,TRBJ2-1,NA,TGTGCCAGCAGTTTATCCTTGTTAACATACAATGAGCAGTTCTTC,CASSLSLLTYNEQFF
15,TRBV4-2,few,TRBJ1-1,NA,TGTGCCAGCAGCCAAGACAGCTATATGAACACTGAAGCTTTCTTT,CASSQDSYMNTEAFF
11,TRBV12-3/TRBV12-4,NA,TRBJ2-2,NA,TGTGCCGTACCGGACGCCGGGGAGCTGTTTTTT,CAVPDAGELFF
15,TRBV6-5,few,TRBJ2-1,TRBD2,TGTGCCAGCAGTTATTTTCTAGCGGGGGACAATGAGCAGTTCTTC,CASSYFLAGDNEQFF
12,TRBV7-9,few,TRBJ1-2,NA,TGTGCCAGCAGCTTGGGGGGGATTGGCTACACCTTC,CASSLGGIGYTF
15,TRBV5-1,NA,TRBJ2-7,TRBD1,TGCGCCAGCAGCTCGCCGGGACAGTCCTCCTACGAGCAGTACTTC,CASSSPGQSSYEQYF
13,TRBV2,few,TRBJ2-7,TRBD2,TGTGCCAGCAGTGTAGCGGGAGTATACGAGCAGTACTTC,CASSVAGVYEQYF
12,TRBV24-1,NA,TRBJ1-2,NA,TGTGCCACCAGTGGAGAGGACTATGGCTACACCTTC,CATSGEDYGYTF
19,TRBV5-1,once,TRBJ2-3,TRBD2,TGCGCCAGCAGCGGCGGACTAGCGGGAGGAATGGCGGGGACAGATACGCAGTATTTT,CASSGGLAGGMAGTDTQYF
14,TRBV6-2/TRBV6-3,few,TRBJ2-5,TRBD1,TGTGCCAGCAGCTCAGGACAGGCTGGAGAGACCCAGTACTTC,CASSSGQAGETQYF
16,TRBV24-1,NA,TRBJ2-5,TRBD1,TGTGCCACCAGTGACCCGGGACAGGGTTTCCAAGAGACCCAGTACTTC,CATSDPGQGFQETQYF
14,TRBV6-5,NA,TRBJ1-5,TRBD1,TGTGCCAGCAGTTACGGACAGGGCCATCAGCCCCAGCATTTT,CASSYGQGHQPQHF
15,TRBV4-2,few,TRBJ2-7,NA,TGTGCCAGCAGCCAAAACCTCGCGGGCTCCTACGAGCAGTACTTC,CASSQNLAGSYEQYF
15,TRBV7-9,few,TRBJ2-1,NA,TGTGCCAGCAGCCCCCGGGACTCTACGGGCAATGAGCAGTTCTTC,CASSPRDSTGNEQFF
16,TRBV9,few,TRBJ2-3,TRBD1,TGTGCCAGCAGCGCGTGGGGGACAGGGAACCCAGATACGCAGTATTTT,CASSAWGTGNPDTQYF
18,TRBV5-1,NA,TRBJ2-1,TRBD2,TGCGCCAGCAGCCCATGGGGACTAGCGGCGAGCTCCTACAATGAGCAGTTCTTC,CASSPWGLAASSYNEQFF
14,TRBV27,NA,TRBJ1-5,NA,TGTGCCAGCAGTTTAACTGGGGGCAATCAGCCCCAGCATTTT,CASSLTGGNQPQHF
15,TRBV12-3/TRBV12-4,NA,TRBJ2-3,NA,TGTGCCAGCAGACTAGAGGCGGGGGCCACAGATACGCAGTATTTT,CASRLEAGATDTQYF
13,TRBV5-1,few,TRBJ2-1,NA,TGCGCCAGCTTTAACGGGGGTTACAATGAGCAGTTCTTC,CASFNGGYNEQFF
18,TRBV11-1,few,TRBJ2-3,TRBD2,TGTGCCAGCAGCCTCCAACTAGCGGGGGGCCAACTGGCCGATACGCAGTATTTT,CASSLQLAGGQLADTQYF
14,TRBV11-2,NA,TRBJ1-1,NA,TGTGCCAGCAGTTCCGGACTCGAGAGTACTGAAGCTTTCTTT,CASSSGLESTEAFF
18,TRBV11-2,NA,TRBJ2-3,TRBD2,TGTGCCAGCAGCCTCACCGGACTAGCGGGAGGGCCCACAGATACGCAGTATTTT,CASSLTGLAGGPTDTQYF
16,TRBV5-4,NA,TRBJ2-5,NA,TGTGCCAGCAGCGTTCAAAGTCCCGGAGGGGAGGAGACCCAGTACTTC,CASSVQSPGGEETQYF
14,TRBV5-1,NA,TRBJ1-1,NA,TGCGCCAGCAGCTTGGGGGACGGGAACACTGAAGCTTTCTTT,CASSLGDGNTEAFF
16,TRBV7-6,few,TRBJ1-1,TRBD1,TGTGCCAGCAGCTTTAAGGGACAGGGGGCATGGACTGAAGCTTTCTTT,CASSFKGQGAWTEAFF
16,TRBV15,NA,TRBJ2-3,TRBD2,TGTGCCACCAGCGTATGGACTAGCAGGTACACAGATACGCAGTATTTT,CATSVWTSRYTDTQYF
16,TRBV6-1,few,TRBJ1-1,NA,TGTGCCAGCAGTGAATCGTCAGGGGTGGGGAACACTGAAGCTTTCTTT,CASSESSGVGNTEAFF
14,TRBV7-9,few,TRBJ1-6,NA,TGTGCCAGCAGCTTAGTCACAGGACATTCACCCCTCCACTTT,CASSLVTGHSPLHF
12,TRBV9,few,TRBJ2-1,NA,TGTGCCAGCAGCGAGGGGACTGGTGAGCAGTTCTTC,CASSEGTGEQFF
20,TRBV7-6,many,TRBJ2-1,NA,TGTGCCAGCAGCTTACGGGGAGGGGGCCTATGGAACGCTAAGAACAATGAGCAGTTCTTC,CASSLRGGGLWNAKNNEQFF
15,TRBV2,few,TRBJ2-1,TRBD2,TGTGCCAGAGAGAGCGGGATAAGGGATTACAATGAGCAGTTCTTC,CARESGIRDYNEQFF
13,TRBV12-3/TRBV12-4,NA,TRBJ1-1,NA,TGTGCCAGCAGTGACCAGGAGAACACTGAAGCTTTCTTT,CASSDQENTEAFF
15,TRBV20-1,NA,TRBJ2-3,TRBD2,TGCAGTGCTTCCCGGGAGCTAGCGGGGGAGGATACGCAGTATTTT,CSASRELAGEDTQYF
15,TRBV4-3,few,TRBJ2-7,NA,TGCGCCAGCAGCCGAGGGACGGTTAGCTCCTACGAGCAGTACTTC,CASSRGTVSSYEQYF